One and the same sample provided the 20 T cell receptor beta chains below, sequenced in a study of vaccination and CD4 T cells after COVID-19 (dated by TCRdb to 2021 to 2024). What these receptors recognize is not known. In the paper's terms, the treatment or condition label means: approximately 9-day PBMC culture with coronavirus spike peptide pools or control peptides (ViraFEST assay). The library was produced with PCR. The sequencer was an Illumina iSeq 100. DNA from cultured CD4+ T cells was subjected to TCR sequencing with the Oncomine TCR Beta short-read assay at the Johns Hopkins FTIC core. TCRdb passed the public sequencing reads through fastp at Q25 and MiXCR, retaining productive beta sequences. Entries that share a CDR3 protein sequence are merged under the most common genes and DNA. The sample table records 9,500 to 15,000 distinct CDR3 sequences; around 50% of these occur just once. The ten largest account for about a fifth of the sample.

The source material was CD4+ T cells from blood, cultured in vitro. The source of these receptors is a human donor who had recovered from COVID-19.

V gene TRBV6-2 or TRBV6-3 combines with J gene TRBJ2-5; no reliable D call. The CDR3 extends over 15 amino acids. Germline lookup yields CDR1 MNHEY and CDR2 SVGEGT. Trimming took 2 bases from V and 2 from J, leaving 12 bases between them. This CDR3 reads CASSYLAGFQETQYF. As DNA, the CDR3 is TGTGCCAGCAGTTACCTCGCTGGGTTTCAAGAGACCCAGTACTTC.

This clonotype was recorded only once. The V and J genes are TRBV7-2 and TRBJ2-7; 7 bases align to TRBD2. The trim removed 8 bases at V and 7 bases at J, leaving 14 bases unmatched. Per germline, CDR1 SGHTA and CDR2 FQGNSA. The CDR3 has 14 amino acids. This chain's CDR3 is CASRSAGARREQYF. DNA of the CDR3: TGTGCCAGCCGTAGCGCGGGAGCCCGGAGGGAGCAGTACTTC.

The rearrangement uses TRBV7-8 and TRBJ1-1; 8 positions match TRBD1. CDR1 and CDR2 from the germline V gene are SGHVS and FQNEAQ. Trimming removed 2 bases from V and 3 bases from J; junction bases left unmatched: 8. The length of the CDR3 is 16 residues. As DNA, the CDR3 is TGTGCCAGCAGCTTATCCCAGGGGGCGGGGGACACTGAAGCTTTCTTT. Translating it yields CASSLSQGAGDTEAFF.

This clonotype has just a few counts. The rearrangement joins TRBV12-3 or TRBV12-4 to TRBJ1-2; D ambiguous. CDR3 length equals 12 residues. With 6 bases removed from V and 2 bases from J, the gap between germline ends came to 7 bases. The CDR3 DNA reads TGTGCCAGCAGCCAGGCAAACTATGGCTACACCTTC. This sequence encodes CASSQANYGYTF.

V and J are TRBV4-1 and TRBJ2-2; the D gene is possibly TRBD1 (10 bases). CDR1 is MGHRA, CDR2 YSYEKL, per germline. Trimming removed 4 bases at V and 3 bases at J, with 30 bases between. The CDR3 is 21 amino acids. This CDR3 reads CASSRNPTGGGAGGHTGELFF. CDR3 DNA: TGCGCCAGCAGCCGTAATCCGACAGGGGGCGGTGCGGGAGGGCACACCGGGGAGCTGTTTTTT.

This chain joins TRBV28 and TRBJ1-5, with D possibly TRBD1 on 5 matching bases. The CDR3 covers 13 residues. Looked up from germline, CDR1 is MDHEN and CDR2 is SYDVKM. V was shortened by 7 bases and J by 5 bases, with 12 bases between the two germline ends. The CDR3 spells CASIPRGYQPQHF. CDR3 in DNA: TGTGCCAGCATCCCGAGGGGATATCAGCCCCAGCATTTT.

The chain has TRBV5-1 and TRBJ2-2; either TRBD1 or TRBD2 may supply D (5 bases each). The CDR3 length is 17 residues. Germline V lookup: CDR1 SGHRS, CDR2 YFSETQ. The V end lost 0 bases, the J end lost 6 bases, and 18 bases lay between the germline ends. CDR3 in amino acids: CASSLAGGAGGAGELFF. The DNA of the CDR3 is TGCGCCAGCAGCTTGGCCGGTGGGGCTGGAGGAGCCGGGGAGCTGTTTTTT.

The rearrangement links TRBV5-1 to TRBJ1-1; D is possibly TRBD1 (5 bases). From germline, CDR1 is SGHRS and CDR2 YFSETQ. The CDR3 length is 16 residues. V was pared by 5 bases and J by 1 base, with 18 bases between. The chain's CDR3 is CASSSEGIGKNTEAFF. The CDR3 DNA follows: TGCGCCAGCAGTTCCGAGGGGATAGGAAAGAACACTGAAGCTTTCTTT.

The rearrangement links TRBV10-3 to TRBJ2-5; D unresolved. V shed 3 bases and J shed 6 bases, with 11 bases lying between them. The CDR3 runs 13 residues. Per the germline V gene, CDR1 is ENHRY and CDR2 is SYGVKD. CDR3 loop: CAISEPSKQTQYF. For the CDR3, the DNA is TGTGCCATCAGTGAACCCAGCAAACAGACCCAGTACTTC.

In DNA, the CDR3 is TGTGCCACCAGTGATACGGACGGGGAGCTGTTTTTT. This sequence encodes CATSDTDGELFF. This chain links TRBV24-1 with TRBJ2-2; D unclear. Germline V gene sequence: CDR1 KGHDR, CDR2 SFDVKD. This CDR3 is 12 amino acids long. V was trimmed by 3 bases and J by 7 bases, leaving 5 bases between them.

The chain joins TRBV7-9 to TRBJ2-1, with a possible D match to TRBD1 (5 bases). Germline V CDR1 and CDR2: SEHNR, FQNEAQ (reference sequence). The CDR3 length is 15 residues. Trimming removed 1 base at V and 9 bases at J, with 16 bases between. The CDR3 protein is CASSLDLGRAGEQFF. Here the CDR3 DNA reads TGTGCCAGCAGCTTAGATTTGGGCAGGGCCGGTGAGCAGTTCTTC.

In the case of this clonotype: A read error may account for a junction end that differs from germline. The chain couples TRBV12-3 or TRBV12-4 to TRBJ2-5; D is perhaps TRBD1 (6 bases). This CDR3 has 14 amino acids. Here the CDR3 reads CGSSISGARETQYF. The CDR3 region has the DNA TGTGGCAGCAGCATTTCAGGGGCTCGGGAGACCCAGTACTTC.

This clonotype appeared a few times. This sequence joins TRBV19 and TRBJ2-7; 9 bases fit TRBD2. V shed 3 bases and J 3 bases; nucleotides not matched to a gene: 6. The germline CDR1 and CDR2 sequences are LNHDA and SQIVND (reference sequence). CDR3 length: 15 amino acids. CDR3 DNA sequence: TGTGCCAGTAGTATGCAAAGCGGGAGGAACTACGAGCAGTACTTC. Translating it yields CASSMQSGRNYEQYF.

A few counts support this clonotype. The chain carries TRBV19 and TRBJ1-6; D is undetermined. Trimming pared 3 bases from V and 10 bases from J, leaving 7 bases between. The CDR3 runs to 12 residues. Germline loops: CDR1 LNHDA, CDR2 SQIVND (reference sequence). The chain's CDR3 is CASSIYGSPLHF. CDR3 nucleotides: TGTGCCAGTAGTATCTATGGGTCACCCCTCCACTTT. The variable domain in full, with the rest retrieved from reference TRBV19 and TRBJ1-6, is DGGITQSPKYLFRKEGQNVTLSCEQNLNHDAMYWYRQDPGQGLRLIYYSQIVNDFQKGDIAEGYSVSREKKESFPLTVTSAQKNPTAFYLCASSIYGSPLHFGNGTRLTVT.

In this sample, this clonotype turned up a few times. The rearrangement links TRBV6-1 to TRBJ1-5; 8 bases align to TRBD1. CDR3 length: 18 residues. Germline V CDR1 and CDR2: MNHNS, SASEGT. The V and J ends lost 6 bases and 1 base, in that order; junction bases with no gene match: 14. In DNA, the CDR3 is TGTGCCAGCAGCCCCGCTTACAGGGGGAGAGGGAGCAATCAGCCCCAGCATTTT. Translating it yields CASSPAYRGRGSNQPQHF.

This clonotype was seen a handful of times. The CDR3 bases are TGTGCCATCAGTGAAGACAGCGGTCAGGGCTACACCTTC. Protein sequence: CAISEDSGQGYTF. The chain is built from TRBV10-3 and TRBJ1-2; possible D gene TRBD1, 5 bases. V lost 3 bases to trimming and J lost 8 bases, with 13 bases between them. Germline V gives CDR1 ENHRY, CDR2 SYGVKD. The CDR3 runs 13 residues.

The chain joins TRBV7-2 to TRBJ2-1, with D tentatively TRBD2 (5 bases). Germline V gene sequence: CDR1 SGHTA, CDR2 FQGNSA. The length of the CDR3 is 15 residues. V shed 2 bases and J shed 2 bases, with 10 bases lying between them. The DNA for the CDR3 is TGTGCCAGCAGCTTACGCGGAGGCACCTACAATGAGCAGTTCTTC. It encodes CASSLRGGTYNEQFF.

This chain uses TRBV2 with TRBJ2-1, with a possible D match to TRBD2 (6 bases). The CDR3 runs 14 residues. CDR1 and CDR2 from the germline V gene are SNHLY and FYNNEI. Trimming pared 5 bases from V and 0 bases from J, leaving 8 bases between. Here the CDR3 DNA reads TGTGCCAGCAGTCTGGAGGGCTCCTACAATGAGCAGTTCTTC. Protein sequence: CASSLEGSYNEQFF.

The chain carries TRBV7-3 and TRBJ2-1; D uncertain. The length of the CDR3 is 13 residues. Per germline, CDR1 SGHTA and CDR2 FQGTGA. V was cut by 2 bases and J by 6 bases, with 8 bases left in between. This CDR3 reads CASSLFASNEQFF. CDR3 DNA: TGTGCCAGCAGCTTATTTGCTAGCAATGAGCAGTTCTTC.

The chain combines TRBV6-1 with TRBJ2-7; D is unresolved. Trimming cost V 6 bases and J 1 base, with 13 bases left between them. The CDR3 is made up of 14 amino acids. Germline V gene data show CDR1 as MNHNS and CDR2 as SASEGT. Here the CDR3 DNA reads TGTGCCAGCAGCTCCGACCGCCCGTCCTACGAGCAGTACTTC. Protein: CASSSDRPSYEQYF.